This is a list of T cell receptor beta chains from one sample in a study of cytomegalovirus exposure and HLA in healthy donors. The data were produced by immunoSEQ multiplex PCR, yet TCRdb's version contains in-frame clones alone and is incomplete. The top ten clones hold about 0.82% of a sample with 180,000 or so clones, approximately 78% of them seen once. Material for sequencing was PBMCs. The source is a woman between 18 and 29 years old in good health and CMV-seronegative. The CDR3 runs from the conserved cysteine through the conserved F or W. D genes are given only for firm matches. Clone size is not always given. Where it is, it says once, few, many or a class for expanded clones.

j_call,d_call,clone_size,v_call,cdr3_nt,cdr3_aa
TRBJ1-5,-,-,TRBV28,TGTGCCAGCAGTTCCGACATAGGGGATCAGCCCCAGCATTTT,CASSSDIGDQPQHF
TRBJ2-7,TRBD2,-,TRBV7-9,TGTGCCAGCAGCCAGACTAGCGGGAGGTCCTACGAGCAGTACTTC,CASSQTSGRSYEQYF
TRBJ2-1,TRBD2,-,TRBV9,TGTGCCAGCAGCGTAGGTCAGCGGTTTGGCGGGAGGGGCAATGAGCAGTTCTTC,CASSVGQRFGGRGNEQFF
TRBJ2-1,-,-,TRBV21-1,TGTGCCAGCAGCACACCCGGGACTACTGACAATGAGCAGTTCTTC,CASSTPGTTDNEQFF
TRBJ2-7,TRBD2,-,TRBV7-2,TGTGCCAGCAGCTCCGCCCCGACTAGCGGGGGCTACGAGCAGTACTTC,CASSSAPTSGGYEQYF
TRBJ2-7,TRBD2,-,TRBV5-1,TGCGCCAGCAGCCTGTCGGGACAGGGGCTAGCGGGAGGGTCAAGCGAGCAGTACTTC,CASSLSGQGLAGGSSEQYF
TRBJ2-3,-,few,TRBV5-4,TGTGCCAGCAGCTTGGTCGGACAGCACACAGATACGCAGTATTTT,CASSLVGQHTDTQYF
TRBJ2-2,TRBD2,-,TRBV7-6,TGTGCCAGCAGGCCTTCTAGCGGGAGCACCGGGGAGCTGTTTTTT,CASRPSSGSTGELFF
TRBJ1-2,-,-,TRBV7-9,TGTGCCAGCAGCTTAGCTTATCGCGGCAGAGAGGATTATGGCTACACCTTC,CASSLAYRGREDYGYTF
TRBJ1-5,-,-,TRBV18,TGTGCCAGCTCACCAGGGCAGGGTAGCAATCAGCCCCAGCATTTT,CASSPGQGSNQPQHF
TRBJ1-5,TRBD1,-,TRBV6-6,TGTGCCAGCAGTTACTCTTCCGACAGGGAAGAGGTCTTT,CASSYSSDREEVF
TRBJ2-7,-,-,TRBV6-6,TGTGCCAGCAGTTCCAGCGGCTCGAGCTCCTACGAGCAGTACTTC,CASSSSGSSSYEQYF
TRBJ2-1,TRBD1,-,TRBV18,TGTGCCAGCTCCTCTTCGACAGGGGGCGCGAACAATGAGCAGTTCTTC,CASSSSTGGANNEQFF
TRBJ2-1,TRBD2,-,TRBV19,TGTGCCAGTAGTACTCTTAGCGGGAAAGGGTCAGGTGAGCAGTTCTTC,CASSTLSGKGSGEQFF
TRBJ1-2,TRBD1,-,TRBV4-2,TGTGCCAGCTCCCCGGGACAGGGGTACTATGGCTACACCTTC,CASSPGQGYYGYTF
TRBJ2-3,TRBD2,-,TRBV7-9,TGTGCCAGCAGCTTAGCCCACGCGGAGCCGCGGGGGGATACGCAGTATTTT,CASSLAHAEPRGDTQYF
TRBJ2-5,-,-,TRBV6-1,TGTGCCAGCAGTGGTCGCGGGTGGGAGACCCAGTACTTC,CASSGRGWETQYF
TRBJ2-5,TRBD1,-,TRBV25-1,TGTGCCAGCAGTGAGGACAGGATCCAAGAGACCCAGTACTTC,CASSEDRIQETQYF
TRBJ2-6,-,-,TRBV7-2,TGTGCCAGCAGCTTAGCGCTAGGAGCTGGGGCCAACGTCCTGACTTTC,CASSLALGAGANVLTF
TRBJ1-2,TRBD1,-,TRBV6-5,TGTGCCAGCAGTTATCGGGACAGGGGCTATGGCTACACCTTC,CASSYRDRGYGYTF
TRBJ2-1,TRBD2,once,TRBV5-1,TGCGCCAGCAGCCGGGTCCTGAGCGGGAGCTTGGAGCGCAATGAGCAGTTCTTC,CASSRVLSGSLERNEQFF
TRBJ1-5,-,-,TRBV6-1,TGTGCCAGCAGTGTCAGGGTAGTTCAGCCCCAGCATTTT,CASSVRVVQPQHF
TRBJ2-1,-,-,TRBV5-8,TGTGCCAGCAGCTTGAGTAGGGGAGGCTCCTACAATGAGCAGTTCTTC,CASSLSRGGSYNEQFF
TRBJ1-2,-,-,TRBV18,TGTGCCAGCTCACCCAAGGGAGGGCAGCAGGCCGGGCCTGGCTACACCTTC,CASSPKGGQQAGPGYTF
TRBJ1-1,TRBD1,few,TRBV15,TGTGCCACCACAGACAGGGGAATCACTGAAGCTTTCTTT,CATTDRGITEAFF
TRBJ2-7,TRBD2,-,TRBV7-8,TGTGCCAGCAGCTTTAATGGGCGGGAGGCCCTCTACGAGCAGTACTTC,CASSFNGREALYEQYF
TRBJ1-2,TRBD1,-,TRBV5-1,TGCGCCAGTCGGACAGGGGGAGACTATGGCTACACCTTC,CASRTGGDYGYTF
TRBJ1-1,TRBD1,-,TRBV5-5,TGTGCCAGCAGCTTGGTTTGGATTTTCGGGACAGGGGCCCTTATCACTGAAGCTTTCTTT,CASSLVWIFGTGALITEAFF
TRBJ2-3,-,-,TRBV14,TGTGCCTCCTCTGCCCTGAGACTAAAAGATACGCAGTATTTT,CASSALRLKDTQYF
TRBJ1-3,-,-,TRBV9,TGTGCCAGCAGCGCCCCTTATGTTTCGGGTGGAAACACCATATATTTT,CASSAPYVSGGNTIYF
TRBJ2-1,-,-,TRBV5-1,TGCGCCAGCAGCTTGGGAGATTCTTACAATGAGCAGTTCTTC,CASSLGDSYNEQFF
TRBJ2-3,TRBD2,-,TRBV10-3,TGTGCCATCAGTGATAGGACTAGCGGGAGAGTGGCAGATACGCAGTATTTT,CAISDRTSGRVADTQYF
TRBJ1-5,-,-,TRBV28,TGTGCCAGCAGTTTAATTTCAGGTAGCAATCAGCCCCAGCATTTT,CASSLISGSNQPQHF
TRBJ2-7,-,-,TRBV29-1,TGCAGCGTGGAAACAGGGCTCTCCTACGAGCAGTACTTC,CSVETGLSYEQYF
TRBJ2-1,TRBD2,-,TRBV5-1,TGCGCCAGCAGCCGAAGACTAGCGGGAGGTCGGGATGAGCAGTTCTTC,CASSRRLAGGRDEQFF
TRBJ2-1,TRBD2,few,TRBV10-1,TGCGCCAGCAGTGGATCGGAGCTAGCGGTAGACAATGAGCAGTTCTTC,CASSGSELAVDNEQFF
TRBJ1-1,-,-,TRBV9,TGTGCCAGCAGCGCCCCCAGGGGAGAGAACACTGAAGCTTTCTTT,CASSAPRGENTEAFF
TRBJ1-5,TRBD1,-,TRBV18,TGTGCCAGCTCAGGGGACAGCGATAGCAATCAGCCCCAGCATTTT,CASSGDSDSNQPQHF
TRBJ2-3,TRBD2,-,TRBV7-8,TGTGCCAGCAGCTTTGCGGCTAGCGGGAGTGTAATCACAGATACGCAGTATTTT,CASSFAASGSVITDTQYF
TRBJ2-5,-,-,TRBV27,TGTGCCAGCAAATTTAGGAGATCCGAGACCCAGTACTTC,CASKFRRSETQYF
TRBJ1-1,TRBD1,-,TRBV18,TGTGCCAGCTCACCTTCCCGAGGACAGGACGGGGCTTTCTTT,CASSPSRGQDGAFF
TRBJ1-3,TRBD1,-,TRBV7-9,TGTGCCAGCAGCACTGGGGACAGGTTCGGAAACACCATATATTTT,CASSTGDRFGNTIYF
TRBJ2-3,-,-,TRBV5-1,TGCGCCAGCAGCTTGGAGGGGCGGGATTTAGATACGCAGTATTTT,CASSLEGRDLDTQYF